This T cell receptor beta chain comes out of a study of T cell repertoires in cytomegalovirus infection. Whole-study context: CMV epitopes that were recently identified and HLA-C-restricted were used alongside well-studied HLA-B-restricted ones. Public TCR beta signatures marked donors with CMV infection and the matching HLA. Study-wide findings and caveats: Public TCR beta family frequency separated CMV-and-HLA carriers, including in an independent cohort. Across the ex vivo response, the dominant clonotypes were HLA-C-restricted CMV-specific TCR beta clonotypes.

MiXCR, applied by TCRdb to the reads, yields one record per CDR3 protein. Of around 100,000 distinct CDR3 sequences listed, over 25% are singletons. The sample holds many counts of this clonotype. The antigen remains unidentified. V lost 3 bases, J lost 6 bases, and 13 bases lay in between. Germline V CDR1 and CDR2: SGHTA, FQGNSA. There are 14 residues in the CDR3. The chain couples TRBV7-2 to TRBJ2-3, with D possibly being TRBD1 or TRBD2 (6 bases each). Sequencing used CD8+ T cells from cultured PBMCs, obtained from culture after CMV antigen stimulation. The clonotype originates from a human donor in good health (CMV status not recorded). Some clones in this sample may be carry-over from other donors' samples. This chain's CDR3 is CASSFTGGPDTQYF. In DNA form, the CDR3 reads TGTGCCAGCAGCTTTACCGGGGGCCCCGATACGCAGTATTTT.